Listed here are 27 T cell receptor beta chains from one sample, sequenced in a study of cytomegalovirus exposure and HLA in healthy donors. Vbeta (60) and Jbeta (13) primers were used in the PCR. Using immunoSEQ multiplex PCR, the repertoire was profiled, and TCRdb retains in-frame clones only, with some absent. The sample comprises about 98,000 clones, more than 60% of which are singletons, and 6.5% to 8.5% rests with the top ten. Sequences were obtained from PBMCs. The source is a human donor in good health.

This clone was counted a few times. This chain connects TRBV19 to TRBJ1-5, with 9 bases aligning to TRBD1. CDR1 LNHDA and CDR2 SQIVND come from the germline V gene (reference sequence). The CDR3 extends over 15 amino acids. Trimming took 6 bases from V and 0 from J; bases not matched to a gene: 3. This CDR3 is CASSRTGVSNQPQHF. The CDR3 DNA follows: TGTGCCAGTAGCCGGACAGGGGTTAGCAATCAGCCCCAGCATTTT.

Of note for this clone: The sample holds other DNA sequences that translate to the same CDR3. The chain is built from TRBV7-9 and TRBJ1-6; the D is unclear. This CDR3 is 14 amino acids long. Germline CDR1 SEHNR, CDR2 FQNEAQ (reference sequence). The V end lost 2 bases, the J end lost 6 bases, and 8 bases lay between the germline ends. Here the CDR3 reads CASSLTGSNSPLHF. In DNA form, the CDR3 reads TGTGCCAGCAGCTTAACGGGTAGTAATTCACCCCTCCACTTT.

This clone was seen only once. The junction departs from germline at one end; a sequencing error may be responsible. The chain recombines TRBV30 with TRBJ1-2; D possibly corresponds to TRBD1 (6 bases). Germline values: CDR1 GTSNPN, CDR2 SVGIG (reference sequence). The CDR3 spans 16 residues. As DNA, the CDR3 is TGTGCCCTACCCCCCCGCACAGGGACCCGAGTTTATGACTACACCTTC. It yields the protein CALPPRTGTRVYDYTF.

J is TRBJ1-2 and V is TRBV9; TRBD1 might be the D (5 bases). CDR3 length: 17 amino acids. Trimming removed 4 bases from V and 5 bases from J, with 24 bases in between. CDR1 and CDR2 from the germline V gene are SGDLS and YYNGEE. CDR3 DNA sequence: TGTGCCAGCAGCCCCCCCGGGGGGACGACTGGACTATATGGCTACACCTTC. Protein product: CASSPPGGTTGLYGYTF. Based on the CDR3 plus reference TRBV9 and TRBJ1-2, the full variable domain is DSGVTQTPKHLITATGQRVTLRCSPRSGDLSVYWYQQSLDQGLQFLIQYYNGEERAKGNILERFSAQQFPDLHSELNLSSLELGDSALYFCASSPPGGTTGLYGYTFGSGTRLTVV.

The chain has TRBV9 and TRBJ1-4; possibly TRBD1 for D (5 bases). The CDR3 sequence is 13 residues long. V lost 5 bases and J lost 8, with 13 bases in between. From germline, CDR1 is SGDLS and CDR2 YYNGEE. As DNA, the CDR3 is TGTGCCAGCAGTGGGGGGTCTAGCGAAAAACTGTTTTTT. It translates to CASSGGSSEKLFF.

The chain joins TRBV7-8 to TRBJ2-7; possibly TRBD1 for D (5 bases). With 6 bases removed from V and 5 bases from J, the gap between germline ends came to 14 bases. CDR1 is SGHVS, CDR2 FQNEAQ, per germline. The CDR3 consists of 13 residues. Here the CDR3 DNA reads TGTGCCAGCAGGACAGACGAGACCGACGAGCAGTACTTC. Amino acids: CASRTDETDEQYF. Looking up the rest from reference TRBV7-8 and TRBJ2-7 gives the full variable domain: GAGVSQSPRYKVAKRGQDVALRCDPISGHVSLFWYQQALGQGPEFLTYFQNEAQLDKSGLPSDRFFAERPEGSVSTLKIQRTQQEDSAVYLCASRTDETDEQYFGPGTRLTVT.

In its sample, this clone was seen a few times. V gene TRBV6-5 combines with J gene TRBJ1-1; 7 bases match TRBD1. CDR1 MNHEY and CDR2 SVGAGI come from the germline V gene. V was pared by 6 bases and J by 9 bases, with 7 bases of the junction left unmatched. This CDR3 contains 12 residues. CDR3 sequence: CASRIRGHKAFF. The CDR3 DNA reads TGTGCCAGCAGGATAAGGGGGCATAAAGCTTTCTTT.

The genes are TRBV21-1 and TRBJ2-5; whether TRBD1, the table's D call, matches the DNA was not checked. The DNA matches TRBJ2-7 better at its end, which makes the J call doubtful. TRBV21-1 is flagged as a pseudogene. This CDR3 has 13 residues. CDR3 amino acids: CASSDDSSYEQYF. CDR3 coding DNA: TGTGCCAGCAGCGATGACAGTTCCTACGAGCAGTACTTC.

This clone turned up a few times. J is TRBJ2-7 and V is TRBV6-1; D perhaps matches TRBD1 (5 bases). The CDR3 runs to 11 residues. V gave up 8 bases and J gave up 11 bases, with 16 bases separating them. Germline V gene data show CDR1 as MNHNS and CDR2 as SASEGT. The CDR3 spells CASHRTQIEYF. In DNA, the CDR3 is TGTGCCAGCCACCGGACACAGATTGAGTACTTC.

This chain uses TRBV30 with TRBJ2-7; TRBD1 agrees at 9 bases. The CDR3 sequence is 17 residues long. V was clipped by 3 bases and J by 2 bases; unmatched bases: 14. The V gene's germline CDR1 is GTSNPN and CDR2 SVGIG (reference sequence). In DNA, the CDR3 is TGTGCCTGGAGCGACCCCCGCGGACAGGGGAACCCCTACGAGCAGTACTTC. Translation: CAWSDPRGQGNPYEQYF.

This chain connects TRBV4-3 to TRBJ1-2; possible D gene TRBD1, 5 bases. Germline assignment: CDR1 LGHNA and CDR2 YSLEER. CDR3 length equals 13 residues. Trimming cost V 0 bases and J 8 bases, with 10 bases left between them. The CDR3 sequence: CASSQDRVGGYTF. In nucleotides, the CDR3 is TGCGCCAGCAGCCAAGACAGGGTGGGAGGCTACACCTTC.

The chain employs TRBV4-3 and TRBJ2-1; TRBD2 aligns across 11 bases. The CDR3 loop spans 16 amino acids. With 1 base clipped from V and 6 bases from J, the junction kept 5 bases outside the gene matches. Germline V gene lookup returns CDR1 LGHNA and CDR2 YSLEER. CDR3 bases: TGCGCCAGCAGCCAAGTTAGTAGCGGGAGGGGCAATGAGCAGTTCTTC. As protein: CASSQVSSGRGNEQFF.

This rearrangement joins TRBV30 to TRBJ2-7, with 11 bases aligning to TRBD1. The CDR3 has 15 residues. V dropped 2 bases and J dropped 2; count of bases not matched to a gene: 5. CDR1 and CDR2 from the germline V gene are GTSNPN and SVGIG (reference sequence). The CDR3 nucleotides are TGTGCCTGGAGTACAGGACAGGGGGCCCCCTACGAGCAGTACTTC. Amino acid sequence: CAWSTGQGAPYEQYF.

The chain joins TRBV18 to TRBJ2-6; D is possibly TRBD1 (6 bases). Trimming shortened V by 0 bases and J by 4 bases, and 10 bases separated the two germline ends. The CDR3 extends over 16 amino acids. Germline V CDR1 and CDR2: KGHSH, LQKENI. CDR3 sequence (DNA): TGTGCCAGCTCACCACCACAGGGACCAGGGGCCAACGTCCTGACTTTC. Protein product: CASSPPQGPGANVLTF.

This sequence joins TRBV18 and TRBJ2-1, with 13 positions matching TRBD2. This CDR3 region has 18 residues. The J segment lost 1 base and the V segment lost 1 base, leaving 4 bases of the junction unmatched. CDR1 KGHSH and CDR2 LQKENI come from the germline V gene. CDR3 DNA: TGTGCCAGCTCACCACGGACTAGCGGGGGCCCGTCCTACAATGAGCAGTTCTTC. It yields the protein CASSPRTSGGPSYNEQFF.

The chain has TRBV6-1 and TRBJ1-1, with 10 bases fitting TRBD1. The trim removed 6 bases at V and 12 bases at J, leaving 10 bases unmatched. This CDR3 contains 13 residues. The V gene's germline CDR1 is MNHNS and CDR2 SASEGT. This CDR3 reads CASSRDRGASTFF. The CDR3 DNA reads as TGTGCCAGCAGCAGGGACAGGGGTGCATCAACTTTCTTT.

V is TRBV2 and J is TRBJ1-5; the D gene is possibly TRBD1 (5 bases). Germline V gene data show CDR1 as SNHLY and CDR2 as FYNNEI. This CDR3 comprises 14 residues. V was clipped by 2 bases and J by 5 bases, with 10 bases between them. The CDR3 is CASSERGGDQPQHF. DNA for the CDR3: TGTGCCAGCAGTGAACGGGGGGGAGATCAGCCCCAGCATTTT.

J is TRBJ2-2 and V is TRBV19, with D perhaps TRBD2 (5 bases). Trimming took 7 bases from V and 9 from J, leaving 18 bases between them. The CDR3 has 14 amino acids. Per the germline V gene, CDR1 is LNHDA and CDR2 is SQIVND (reference sequence). The CDR3 region has the DNA TGTGCCAGTACCTATAGGTGGGAGCCCAGGGAGCTGTTTTTT. Translation: CASTYRWEPRELFF.

The chain links TRBV4-1 to TRBJ2-2, with D possibly matching TRBD1 (6 bases). V dropped 0 bases and J dropped 4 bases, with 9 bases sitting between them. CDR3 size: 15 residues. The germline CDR1 and CDR2 sequences are MGHRA and YSYEKL. The CDR3 DNA follows: TGCGCCAGCAGCCAAGAGTCCAGGGGCACCGGGGAGCTGTTTTTT. It encodes CASSQESRGTGELFF.

This rearrangement joins TRBV7-2 to TRBJ2-5; D remains ambiguous. Per germline, CDR1 SGHTA and CDR2 FQGNSA. V was clipped by 6 bases and J by 5 bases, with 13 bases between them. The CDR3 has 13 amino acids. CDR3 amino acids: CASRLDIWETQYF. In DNA form, the CDR3 reads TGTGCCAGCAGACTTGACATCTGGGAGACCCAGTACTTC.

This clone was detected only a few times. The chain's CDR3 is CASSNWGGNQPQHF. Here the CDR3 DNA reads TGTGCCAGCAGCAATTGGGGAGGCAATCAGCCCCAGCATTTT. The chain uses TRBV5-6 and TRBJ1-5; no firm D call. The germline V and J ends were trimmed by 4 bases and 2 bases, with 10 bases remaining between them. Germline V lookup: CDR1 SGHDT, CDR2 YYEEEE. The CDR3 spans 14 residues.

This chain links TRBV5-4 with TRBJ2-5; 13 bases agree with TRBD2. The closer fit of TRBJ2-7 to the DNA end suggests the J call may be wrong. The CDR3 covers 15 residues. Looked up from germline, CDR1 is SGHNT and CDR2 is YYREEE (reference sequence). The CDR3 DNA reads TGTGCCAGCAGCACGGGACTAGCGGGATCCTACGAGCAGTACTTC. This codes for CASSTGLAGSYEQYF.

This chain uses TRBV29-1 with TRBJ1-5, with 7 bases that match TRBD1. The CDR3 contains 13 residues. Germline V gives CDR1 SQVTM, CDR2 ANQGSEA. J was trimmed by 3 bases and V by 6 bases; bases with no gene match: 5. The CDR3 loop reads CSVGTDTNQPQHF. CDR3 coding DNA: TGCAGCGTCGGGACAGATACCAATCAGCCCCAGCATTTT.

The chain uses TRBV5-4 and TRBJ2-6, with TRBD1 as a possible D gene (6 bases). Germline V CDR1 and CDR2: SGHNT, YYREEE (reference sequence). V shed 2 bases and J shed 2 bases, with 8 bases lying between them. The CDR3 sequence is 15 residues long. CDR3 DNA sequence: TGTGCCAGCAGCTTACCAGGGGCTGGGGCCAACGTCCTGACTTTC. Amino acid sequence: CASSLPGAGANVLTF.

The chain joins TRBV10-2 to TRBJ2-6; the D gene is possibly TRBD1 (5 bases). V lost 7 bases, J lost 3 bases, and 16 bases lay in between. Germline lookup yields CDR1 WSHSY and CDR2 SAAADI. CDR3 length: 16 amino acids. In DNA form, the CDR3 reads TGCGCCAGCACCTTATCAGGGCTAAGTGGGGCCAACGTCCTGACTTTC. Its translation: CASTLSGLSGANVLTF.

This rearrangement joins TRBV6-1 to TRBJ2-7; D is possibly TRBD1 (5 bases). The germline V gene has CDR1 MNHNS and CDR2 SASEGT. This CDR3 has 13 residues. Trimming pared 6 bases from V and 2 bases from J, leaving 11 bases between. The CDR3 region is CASSVDSTYEQYF. CDR3 bases: TGTGCCAGCAGCGTCGACAGTACCTACGAGCAGTACTTC.

V and J are TRBV9 and TRBJ2-2; perhaps TRBD2 as D (6 bases). This CDR3 is 16 amino acids long. Germline V gene lookup returns CDR1 SGDLS and CDR2 YYNGEE. V lost 0 bases to trimming and J lost 6 bases, with 15 bases between them. CDR3 loop: CASSVGDGRTPGELFF. CDR3 in DNA: TGTGCCAGCAGCGTAGGGGACGGGAGAACCCCCGGGGAGCTGTTTTTT. Filled out from reference TRBV9 and TRBJ2-2, the complete variable domain reads DSGVTQTPKHLITATGQRVTLRCSPRSGDLSVYWYQQSLDQGLQFLIQYYNGEERAKGNILERFSAQQFPDLHSELNLSSLELGDSALYFCASSVGDGRTPGELFFGEGSRLTVL.